This T cell receptor beta chain was sequenced for a study of response to subunit inactivated influenza vaccine. Study conclusions and caveats: Authors suggested seasonal influenza vaccinations each recruit few new T cells.

This clonotype was recorded a few times. Antigen unknown. TCRdb reprocessed the RT-PCR reads with MiXCR, giving one entry per CDR3 protein. Of hundreds of thousands of distinct CDR3 sequences in the sample, 12% to 15% were seen once. The source is a middle-aged man who received an inactivated influenza vaccine. Sequenced material: PBMCs from blood, taken less than 15 days before vaccination.

The CDR3 loop is CSAINGQGGGTEAFF. CDR3 DNA: TGCAGTGCCATAAACGGACAGGGAGGAGGTACTGAAGCTTTCTTT. J is TRBJ1-1 and V is TRBV20-1, with 8 positions matching TRBD1. The germline V gene encodes CDR1 DFQATT and CDR2 SNEGSKA (reference sequence). This CDR3 has 15 amino acids. V lost 6 bases and J lost 5; bases outside the gene matches: 14.